The clone carrying this T cell receptor (beta chain) showed up just once. The data are from a study of cytomegalovirus exposure and HLA in healthy donors. 13 Jbeta primers and 60 Vbeta primers were used for the PCR. The data were produced by immunoSEQ multiplex PCR, yet TCRdb's version contains in-frame clones alone and is incomplete. This sample carries 150,000 to 200,000 clones, around four fifths of them seen once, and the ten largest clones take 2.5% to 3.5%. The source is a female donor in good health and CMV-seronegative. Specimen: PBMCs.

The CDR3 is CASSVAGNSPLHF. The CDR3 DNA follows: TGTGCCAGCAGTGTGGCAGGGAATTCACCCCTCCACTTT. This chain links TRBV2 with TRBJ1-6; maybe TRBD1 (5 bases). Germline V CDR1 and CDR2: SNHLY, FYNNEI. The CDR3 is 13 residues long. V was pared by 4 bases and J by 7 bases, with 8 bases between.